These 17 T cell receptor beta chains were sequenced from one sample in a study of shared clonotypes between healthy human individuals. The assay was immunoSEQ multiplex PCR, and TCRdb's table has in-frame clones only and misses some. The data contain around 320,000 clones, around nine tenths of them singletons. Sequencing was carried out using memory CD8+ T cells sorted from blood. The subset is: CD45RO+ cells pooled with CCR7-negative TemRA cells. The source of these receptors is a man aged 18 to 29 in good health.

With regard to this clone: The sample holds other DNA sequences that translate to the same CDR3. The genes are TRBV4-3 and TRBJ2-5, with 7 bases matching TRBD2. The CDR3 has 14 residues. Per germline, CDR1 LGHNA and CDR2 YSLEER. J was trimmed by 3 bases and V by 6 bases; bases with no gene match: 7. The CDR3 protein is CASSPRLAEETQYF. The CDR3 nucleotides are TGCGCCAGCAGTCCCCGACTAGCTGAAGAGACCCAGTACTTC.

This clone has a handful of counts. This rearrangement joins TRBV4-3 to TRBJ2-1; 9 bases match TRBD2. The germline CDR1 and CDR2 sequences are LGHNA and YSLEER. This CDR3 is built from 17 residues. After removal of 0 bases from V and 7 bases from J, the junction contained 10 bases not matched to a gene. In DNA, the CDR3 is TGCGCCAGCAGCCAAGATGGCGGGAGGGCCGGGGGGAATGAGCAGTTCTTC. Its protein is CASSQDGGRAGGNEQFF.

This chain joins TRBV4-1 and TRBJ2-7, with 10 bases identical to TRBD1. CDR1 and CDR2 (germline): MGHRA, YSYEKL. The CDR3 sequence is 16 residues long. V lost 4 bases to trimming and J lost 3 bases; unmatched junction nucleotides: 9. The CDR3 spells CASSPSAGTGVYEQYF. CDR3 sequence (DNA): TGCGCCAGCAGCCCTTCGGCCGGGACAGGGGTCTACGAGCAGTACTTC.

This rearrangement joins TRBV5-1 to TRBJ2-7; TRBD1 or TRBD2 may be the D gene (6 bases each). The CDR3 runs to 15 residues. The germline CDR1 and CDR2 sequences are SGHRS and YFSETQ. Trimming cost V 0 bases and J 4 bases, with 14 bases left between them. The CDR3 region is CASSLEPGAGYEQYF. The CDR3 nucleotides read TGCGCCAGCAGCTTGGAGCCGGGGGCAGGATACGAGCAGTACTTC.

This clone came up once. The chain is built from TRBV20-1 and TRBJ2-1; unclear D gene. This CDR3 has 10 residues. Trimming took 8 bases from V and 5 from J, leaving 7 bases between them. Germline-derived CDR1 and CDR2 are DFQATT and SNEGSKA (reference sequence). CDR3 in DNA: TGCAGTACTTACCACAATGAGCAGTTCTTC. Translation gives CSTYHNEQFF.

The chain has TRBV7-2 and TRBJ2-3; the D is unclear. Germline loops: CDR1 SGHTA, CDR2 FQGNSA. Trimming took off 5 bases at V and 2 bases at J, with 17 bases between the two ends. The CDR3 is 16 residues long. The CDR3 region has the DNA TGTGCCAGCAGCCGCCCGACCCTCTCCGACACAGATACGCAGTATTTT. Amino acids: CASSRPTLSDTDTQYF.

This clone turned up a few times. J is TRBJ1-5 and V is TRBV30; unclear D gene. V gave up 3 bases and J gave up 2 bases, with 5 bases separating them. Germline lookup yields CDR1 GTSNPN and CDR2 SVGIG (reference sequence). The CDR3 is 12 amino acids. The chain's CDR3 is CAWRGGNQPQHF. CDR3 bases: TGTGCCTGGAGAGGTGGCAATCAGCCCCAGCATTTT.

The chain uses TRBV10-3 and TRBJ2-1, with TRBD1 matching over 10 bases. With V trimmed by 8 bases and J by 7 bases, 2 bases remained unmatched. Germline V lookup: CDR1 ENHRY, CDR2 SYGVKD. CDR3 length equals 12 residues. CDR3 in amino acids: CAIGQGGNEQFF. In DNA, the CDR3 is TGTGCCATCGGACAGGGGGGGAATGAGCAGTTCTTC.

This chain joins TRBV28 and TRBJ2-5; 8 nucleotides align to TRBD2. V was pared by 1 base and J by 3 bases, with 4 bases of the junction left unmatched. The germline CDR1 and CDR2 sequences are MDHEN and SYDVKM. The CDR3 spans 15 residues. CDR3 sequence: CASSLYGGAEETQYF. Here the CDR3 DNA reads TGTGCCAGCAGTTTATACGGGGGGGCGGAAGAGACCCAGTACTTC.

About this clone: Other DNA sequences in the sample encode the same CDR3. The chain links TRBV9 to TRBJ2-5, with 8 bases identical to TRBD2. The CDR3 sequence is 14 residues long. The germline gives CDR1 SGDLS, CDR2 YYNGEE. The V segment lost 0 bases and the J segment 2 bases; nucleotides outside the gene matches: 0. CDR3 DNA sequence: TGTGCCAGCAGCGTAGCTAGCGGGCAAGAGACCCAGTACTTC. Translating gives CASSVASGQETQYF.

The chain recombines TRBV6-1 with TRBJ2-7, with D tentatively TRBD1 (5 bases). Between the trimmed V and J ends, which lost 0 bases and 3 bases, there was a span of 12 bases. The CDR3 spans 15 residues. Germline CDR1 is MNHNS and CDR2 is SASEGT. The CDR3 nucleotides are TGTGCCAGCAGTGAAGCGCGGCAGGGCGACTACGAGCAGTACTTC. Protein: CASSEARQGDYEQYF.

For this clone: This CDR3 is also generated by other DNA sequences in the sample. The chain is built from TRBV7-9 and TRBJ2-5, with 8 bases aligning to TRBD1. From germline, CDR1 is SEHNR and CDR2 FQNEAQ (reference sequence). Trimming removed 4 bases from V and 1 base from J; junction bases left unmatched: 2. CDR3 size: 14 residues. The CDR3 sequence is CASSSTGGQETQYF. The CDR3 DNA reads as TGTGCCAGCAGCTCCACAGGGGGCCAAGAGACCCAGTACTTC. Supplemented by reference TRBV7-9 and TRBJ2-5, the full variable domain reads DTGVSQNPRHKITKRGQNVTFRCDPISEHNRLYWYRQTLGQGPEFLTYFQNEAQLEKSRLLSDRFSAERPKGSFSTLEIQRTEQGDSAMYLCASSSTGGQETQYFGPGTRLLVL.

This sequence joins TRBV7-9 and TRBJ2-5, with 15 bases identical to TRBD2. The J segment lost 5 bases and the V segment lost 5 bases, leaving 3 bases of the junction unmatched. CDR3 length: 15 amino acids. Germline CDR1 SEHNR, CDR2 FQNEAQ (reference sequence). As DNA, the CDR3 is TGTGCCAGCAGCGACGGACTAGCGGGAGGGGAGACCCAGTACTTC. Amino acid sequence: CASSDGLAGGETQYF.

The rearrangement links TRBV28 to TRBJ1-5; 10 bases agree with TRBD1. V gave up 6 bases and J gave up 7 bases; unmatched junction bases: 6. The germline V gene encodes CDR1 MDHEN and CDR2 SYDVKM. The CDR3 extends over 14 amino acids. The CDR3 loop reads CASSQDRGGQPQHF. The CDR3 DNA sequence: TGTGCCAGCAGCCAGGACAGGGGGGGACAGCCCCAGCATTTT.

This clone was detected a few times. V usage is TRBV21-1 and J usage is TRBJ2-2; the table's D gene call, TRBD2, was not cross checked with the DNA. TRBV21-1 is a listed pseudogene. This CDR3 contains 20 residues. The CDR3: CASSPRTTGPGRLAGGELFF. DNA of the CDR3: TGTGCCAGCAGCCCGCGGACTACTGGGCCCGGGCGCCTTGCGGGCGGGGAGCTGTTTTTT.

This clone was counted only a few times. The rearrangement uses TRBV2 and TRBJ2-7; 7 nucleotides line up with TRBD1. CDR1 is SNHLY and CDR2 is FYNNEI in the germline V gene. This CDR3 contains 15 residues. Trimming removed 5 bases from V and 3 bases from J; junction bases left unmatched: 10. The CDR3 loop reads CASSSDRVAYYEQYF. In DNA form, the CDR3 reads TGTGCCAGCAGTAGCGACAGGGTCGCGTACTACGAGCAGTACTTC.

The chain recombines TRBV4-3 with TRBJ2-7, with 10 positions matching TRBD1. V gave up 3 bases and J gave up 3 bases; unmatched junction bases: 5. The CDR3 has 15 amino acids. The germline gives CDR1 LGHNA, CDR2 YSLEER. CDR3 region: CASSQGQGIVYEQYF. The CDR3 nucleotides are TGCGCCAGCAGCCAGGGACAGGGGATAGTCTACGAGCAGTACTTC.